This record concerns one T cell receptor beta chain sequence. As yet, its antigen is unknown. The data stem from a study of Tregs in tolerant kidney transplant recipients. CDR1 and CDR2 from the germline V gene are SGHNT and YYREEE (reference sequence). Trimming took off 4 bases at V and 0 bases at J, with 14 bases between the two ends. This CDR3 spans 15 amino acids. Points from the study as a whole: Few patients were studied, so findings need validation in larger groups.

Libraries were prepared by immunoSEQ multiplex PCR; TCRdb keeps only in-frame clonotypes and omits some of them. The sample consists of approximately 260,000 clones, about 80% of them appearing once. The chain uses TRBV5-4 and TRBJ2-7; D possibly corresponds to TRBD1 (6 bases). The receptor comes from a human donor in good health. Material for sequencing was CD4+ T cells from blood. This CDR3 is CASSPRQESSYEQYF. The CDR3 DNA is TGTGCCAGCAGCCCTCGACAGGAAAGCTCCTACGAGCAGTACTTC.